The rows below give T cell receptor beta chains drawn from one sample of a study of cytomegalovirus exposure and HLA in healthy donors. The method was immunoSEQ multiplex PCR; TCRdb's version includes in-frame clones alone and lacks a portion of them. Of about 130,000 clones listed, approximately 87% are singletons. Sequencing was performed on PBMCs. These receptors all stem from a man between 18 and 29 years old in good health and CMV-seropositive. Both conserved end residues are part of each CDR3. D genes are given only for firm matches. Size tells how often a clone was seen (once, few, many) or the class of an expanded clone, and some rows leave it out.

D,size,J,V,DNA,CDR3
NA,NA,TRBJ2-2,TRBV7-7,TGTGCCAGCAGCTCGGGAGATTACACCGGGGAGCTGTTTTTT,CASSSGDYTGELFF
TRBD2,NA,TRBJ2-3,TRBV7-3,TGTGCCAGCAGCAACCCTAGCGGGGGCGGCACAGATACGCAGTATTTT,CASSNPSGGGTDTQYF
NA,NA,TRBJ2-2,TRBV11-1,TGTGCCAGCAGCTTAGGATCCGGGACACTTAACACCGGGGAGCTGTTTTTT,CASSLGSGTLNTGELFF
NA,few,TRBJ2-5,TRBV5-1,TGCGCCAGCAGCGGAACGACTAGTGTGGAGACCCAGTACTTC,CASSGTTSVETQYF
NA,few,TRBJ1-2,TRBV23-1,TGCGCCAGCAGTCAATTACGGAGTTTCTACTATGGCTACACCTTC,CASSQLRSFYYGYTF
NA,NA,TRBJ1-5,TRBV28,TGTGCCAGCACCAAAGGACTTAAGCTCGACAATCAGCCCCAGCATTTT,CASTKGLKLDNQPQHF
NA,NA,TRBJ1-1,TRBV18,TGTGCCAGCTCACCACGGGGGGGAAAGAACACTGAAGCTTTCTTT,CASSPRGGKNTEAFF
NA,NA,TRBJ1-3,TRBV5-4,TGTGCCAGCAGCTCAGCGGGCTCTGGAAACACCATATATTTT,CASSSAGSGNTIYF
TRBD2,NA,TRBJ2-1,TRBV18,TGTGCCAGCTCACCACGAGTGACTAGCGGCTACAATGAGCAGTTCTTC,CASSPRVTSGYNEQFF
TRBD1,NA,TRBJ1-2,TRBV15,TGTGCCACCAGCAGAGTGGGGGACAGCAAGGGCTACACCTTC,CATSRVGDSKGYTF
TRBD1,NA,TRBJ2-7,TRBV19,TGTGCCAGTAGTGCATCTCGGACAGGGGTGGTCTACGAGCAGTACTTC,CASSASRTGVVYEQYF
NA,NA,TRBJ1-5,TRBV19,TGTGCCAGTAGTACTCCAGGGTTTCCAGGACAGCCCCAGCATTTT,CASSTPGFPGQPQHF
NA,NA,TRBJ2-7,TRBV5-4,TGTGCCAGCAGCTTGGAACAGGCCTCTCCCGAGCAGTACTTC,CASSLEQASPEQYF
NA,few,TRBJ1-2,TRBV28,TGTGCCAGCACTTTAGTCCCAGGAAACTATGGCTACACCTTC,CASTLVPGNYGYTF
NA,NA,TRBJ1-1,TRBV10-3,TGTGCCATCAGTGAGTCCCCGGGGGGCGGCACTGAAGCTTTCTTT,CAISESPGGGTEAFF
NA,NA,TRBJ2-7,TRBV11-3,TGTGCCAGCAGCGAGACAGCCTCCTACGAGCAGTACTTC,CASSETASYEQYF
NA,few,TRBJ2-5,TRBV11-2,TGTGCCAGCAGCTTATCCTCGGGGGGCGGGGAGACCCAGTACTTC,CASSLSSGGGETQYF
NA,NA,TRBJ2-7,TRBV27,TGTGCCAGCAGTGCCCCCCCAGGGATGCAGTACTTC,CASSAPPGMQYF
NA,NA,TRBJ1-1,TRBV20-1,TGCAGTGCTAGATGGAGCGGTGAAGCTTTCTTT,CSARWSGEAFF
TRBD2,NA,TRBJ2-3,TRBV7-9,TGTGCCAGCAGCTTAATCTTCGGGAGGGCCCTGGGGGCAGATACGCAGTATTTT,CASSLIFGRALGADTQYF
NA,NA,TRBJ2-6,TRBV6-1,TGTGCCAGCAGTGAACAGGGTGGCGCTGGGGCCAACGTCCTGACTTTC,CASSEQGGAGANVLTF
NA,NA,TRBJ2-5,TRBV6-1,TGTGCCAGCAGTGAAGCGGGCTGGACAGAACAAGAGACCCAGTACTTC,CASSEAGWTEQETQYF
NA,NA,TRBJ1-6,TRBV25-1,TGTGCCAGCAGAGAAGGCCGTTCCGAAGTGTCCCCCCTCCACTTT,CASREGRSEVSPLHF
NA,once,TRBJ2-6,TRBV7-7,TGTGCCAGCAGCTCAAACACAGGGACTGGGGCCAACGTCCTGACTTTC,CASSSNTGTGANVLTF
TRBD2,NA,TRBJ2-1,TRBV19,TGTGCCAGTAGTATAGAGAAGAGCGGGGGGTACTACAATGAGCAGTTCTTC,CASSIEKSGGYYNEQFF
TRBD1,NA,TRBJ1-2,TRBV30,TGTGCCTCCAGGGGACAGGGAGAGTATGGCTACACCTTC,CASRGQGEYGYTF
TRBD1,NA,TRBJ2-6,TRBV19,TGTGCCAGTAGCTCCACCCGGGACAGGGCTGGGGCCAACGTCCTGACTTTC,CASSSTRDRAGANVLTF
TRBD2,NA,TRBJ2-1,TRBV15,TGTGCCACCAGCATCGAGCGGGGGAAACACAATGAGCAGTTCTTC,CATSIERGKHNEQFF
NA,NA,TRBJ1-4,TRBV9,TGTGCCAGCAGCGTCGGGGGGGGCCTAGCTAATGAAAAACTGTTTTTT,CASSVGGGLANEKLFF
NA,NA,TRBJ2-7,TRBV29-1,TGCAGCGTTGCCGAGGACAGCACCTACGAGCAGTACTTC,CSVAEDSTYEQYF
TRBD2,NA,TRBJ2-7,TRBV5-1,TGCGCCAGCACCCCCCTAGCGGGGGAGGCCTACGAGCAGTACTTC,CASTPLAGEAYEQYF
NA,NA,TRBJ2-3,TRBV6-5,TGTGCCAGCAGTTACGGCTCCGATACGCAGTATTTT,CASSYGSDTQYF
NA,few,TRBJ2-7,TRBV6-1,TGTGCCAGCAGTCGATTTCGAGAGGGGGCCTACGAGCAGTACTTC,CASSRFREGAYEQYF
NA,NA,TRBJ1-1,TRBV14,TGTGCCAGCAGCCAAGAGGGGGCAGGGCCTGAAGCTTTCTTT,CASSQEGAGPEAFF
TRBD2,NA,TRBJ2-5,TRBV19,TGTGCCAGTAGGACGGGACTAGCGCAAGAGACCCAGTACTTC,CASRTGLAQETQYF
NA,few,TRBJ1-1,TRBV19,TGTGCCAGTAGTGAACGACCCCGGCGGGGTGAAGCTTTCTTT,CASSERPRRGEAFF
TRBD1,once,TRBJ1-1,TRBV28,TGTGCCAGCAGAAAAACAGGGGGAGGCACTGAAGCTTTCTTT,CASRKTGGGTEAFF
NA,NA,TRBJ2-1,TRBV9,TGTGCCAGCAGCCCCCCCCCAGGGGCCAATGAGCAGTTCTTC,CASSPPPGANEQFF
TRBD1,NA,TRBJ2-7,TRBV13,TGTGCCAGCAGCTTCGGCGGGACAGGGGGCATAAGGGGCTACGAGCAGTACTTC,CASSFGGTGGIRGYEQYF
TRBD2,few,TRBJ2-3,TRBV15,TGTGCCACCAGCGGGGGACTAGCGGGGGCTCGAAATACGCAGTATTTT,CATSGGLAGARNTQYF
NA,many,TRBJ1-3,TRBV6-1,TGTGCCAGCAGTGAAGGATGGGACACCTTAGACTTCTCTGGAAACACCATATATTTT,CASSEGWDTLDFSGNTIYF